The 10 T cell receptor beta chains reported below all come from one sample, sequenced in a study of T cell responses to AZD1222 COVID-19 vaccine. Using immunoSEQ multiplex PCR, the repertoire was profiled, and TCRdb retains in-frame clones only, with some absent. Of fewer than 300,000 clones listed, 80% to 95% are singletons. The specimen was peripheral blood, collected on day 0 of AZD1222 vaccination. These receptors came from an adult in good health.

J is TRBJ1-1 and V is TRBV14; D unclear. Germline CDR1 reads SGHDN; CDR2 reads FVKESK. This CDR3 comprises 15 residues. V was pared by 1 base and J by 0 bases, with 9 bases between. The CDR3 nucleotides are TGTGCCAGCAGCCAAGGCGCCGTTGTGAACACTGAAGCTTTCTTT. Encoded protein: CASSQGAVVNTEAFF.

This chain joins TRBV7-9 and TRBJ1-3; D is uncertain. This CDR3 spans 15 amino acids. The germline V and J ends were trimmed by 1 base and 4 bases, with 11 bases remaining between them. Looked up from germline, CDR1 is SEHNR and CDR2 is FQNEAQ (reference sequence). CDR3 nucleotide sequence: TGTGCCAGCAGCTTAGGGGCAGCCACAGGAAACACCATATATTTT. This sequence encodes CASSLGAATGNTIYF.

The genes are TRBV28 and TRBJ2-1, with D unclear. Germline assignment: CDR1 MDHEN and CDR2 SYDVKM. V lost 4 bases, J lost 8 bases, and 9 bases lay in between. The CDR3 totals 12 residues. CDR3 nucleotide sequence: TGTGCCAGCAGTTCCCGCCTGCATGAGCAGTTCTTC. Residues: CASSSRLHEQFF.

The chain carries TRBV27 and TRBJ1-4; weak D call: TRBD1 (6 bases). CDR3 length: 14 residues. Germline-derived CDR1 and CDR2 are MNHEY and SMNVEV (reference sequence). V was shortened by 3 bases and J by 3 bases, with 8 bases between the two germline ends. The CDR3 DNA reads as TGTGCCAGCAGTTTTCAGGGGCCTAATGAAAAACTGTTTTTT. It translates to CASSFQGPNEKLFF.

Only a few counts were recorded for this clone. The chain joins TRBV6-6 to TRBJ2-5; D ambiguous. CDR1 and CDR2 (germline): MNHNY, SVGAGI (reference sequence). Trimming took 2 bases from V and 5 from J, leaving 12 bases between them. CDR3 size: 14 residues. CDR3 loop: CASSYDGPRETQYF. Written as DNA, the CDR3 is TGTGCCAGCAGTTACGATGGGCCTCGGGAGACCCAGTACTTC.

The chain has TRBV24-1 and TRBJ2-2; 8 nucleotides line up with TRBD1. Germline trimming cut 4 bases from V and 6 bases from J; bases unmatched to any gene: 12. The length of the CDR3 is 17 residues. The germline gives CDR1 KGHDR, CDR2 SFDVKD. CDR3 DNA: TGTGCCACCAGTGACCTTGGACAGGGTAGTTTCTCCGGGGAGCTGTTTTTT. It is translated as CATSDLGQGSFSGELFF.

As DNA, the CDR3 is TGTGCCAGCCAGTCCGCTGGGGAGCAGTACTTC. It encodes CASQSAGEQYF. The V call is TRBV2, the J call TRBJ2-7; D unresolved. The V gene lost 8 bases and the J gene lost 7 bases, with 12 bases spanning the gap. This CDR3 region has 11 residues. Germline CDR1 SNHLY, CDR2 FYNNEI.

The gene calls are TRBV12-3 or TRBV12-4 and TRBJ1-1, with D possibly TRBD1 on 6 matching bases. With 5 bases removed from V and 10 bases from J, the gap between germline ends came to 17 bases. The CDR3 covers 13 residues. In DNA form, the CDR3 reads TGTGCCAGCAGTACAGCGCAGGGGATCGGAGCTTTCTTT. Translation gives CASSTAQGIGAFF.

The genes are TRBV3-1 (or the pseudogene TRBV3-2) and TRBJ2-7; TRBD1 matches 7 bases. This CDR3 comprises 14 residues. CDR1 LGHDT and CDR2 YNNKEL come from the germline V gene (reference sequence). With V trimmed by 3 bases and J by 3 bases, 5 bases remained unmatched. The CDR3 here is CASSQGNRGYEQYF. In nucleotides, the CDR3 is TGTGCCAGCAGCCAGGGTAACAGGGGCTACGAGCAGTACTTC.

The CDR3 loop is CASSSMGQGTGYEQYF. CDR3 DNA sequence: TGTGCCAGCAGTTCCATGGGACAGGGGACAGGGTACGAGCAGTACTTC. The V call is TRBV27, the J call TRBJ2-7; 10 bases match TRBD1. Germline assignment: CDR1 MNHEY and CDR2 SMNVEV (reference sequence). V shed 4 bases, J shed 4 bases, and the junction held 10 bases outside the gene matches. CDR3 length: 16 residues.